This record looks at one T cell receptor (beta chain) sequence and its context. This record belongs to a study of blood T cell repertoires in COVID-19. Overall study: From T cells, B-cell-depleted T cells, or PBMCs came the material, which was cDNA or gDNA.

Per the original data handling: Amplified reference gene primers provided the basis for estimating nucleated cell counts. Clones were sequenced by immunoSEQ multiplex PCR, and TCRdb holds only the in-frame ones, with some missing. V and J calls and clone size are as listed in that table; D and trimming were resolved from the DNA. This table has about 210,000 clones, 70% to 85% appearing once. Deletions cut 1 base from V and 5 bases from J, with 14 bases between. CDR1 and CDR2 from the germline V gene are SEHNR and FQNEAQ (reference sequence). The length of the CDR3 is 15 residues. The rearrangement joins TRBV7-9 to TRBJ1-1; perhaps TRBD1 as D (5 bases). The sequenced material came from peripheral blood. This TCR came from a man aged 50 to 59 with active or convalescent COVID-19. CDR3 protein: CASSLVLAGRTEAFF. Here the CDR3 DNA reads TGTGCCAGCAGCTTAGTCTTAGCAGGGAGGACTGAAGCTTTCTTT. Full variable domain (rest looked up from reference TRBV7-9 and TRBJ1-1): DTGVSQNPRHKITKRGQNVTFRCDPISEHNRLYWYRQTLGQGPEFLTYFQNEAQLEKSRLLSDRFSAERPKGSFSTLEIQRTEQGDSAMYLCASSLVLAGRTEAFFGQGTRLTVV.